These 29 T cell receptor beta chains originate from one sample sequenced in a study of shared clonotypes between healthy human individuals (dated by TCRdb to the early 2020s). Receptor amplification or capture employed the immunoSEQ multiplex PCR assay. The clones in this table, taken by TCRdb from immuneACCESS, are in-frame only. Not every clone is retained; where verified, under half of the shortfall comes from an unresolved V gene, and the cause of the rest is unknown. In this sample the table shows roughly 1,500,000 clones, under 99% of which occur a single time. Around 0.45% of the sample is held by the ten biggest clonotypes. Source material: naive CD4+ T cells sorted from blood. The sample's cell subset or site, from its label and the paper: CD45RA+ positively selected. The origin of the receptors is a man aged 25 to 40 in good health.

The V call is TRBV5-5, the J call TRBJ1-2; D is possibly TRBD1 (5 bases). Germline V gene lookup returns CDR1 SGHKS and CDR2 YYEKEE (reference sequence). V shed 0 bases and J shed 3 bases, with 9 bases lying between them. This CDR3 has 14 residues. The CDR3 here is CASSLADTHYGYTF. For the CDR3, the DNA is TGTGCCAGCAGCTTGGCGGACACCCACTATGGCTACACCTTC.

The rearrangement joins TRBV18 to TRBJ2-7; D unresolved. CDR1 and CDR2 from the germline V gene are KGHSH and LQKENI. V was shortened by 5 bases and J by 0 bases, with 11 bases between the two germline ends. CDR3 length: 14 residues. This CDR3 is CASSRGSSSYEQYF. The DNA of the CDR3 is TGTGCCAGCTCAAGAGGTTCCAGCTCCTACGAGCAGTACTTC.

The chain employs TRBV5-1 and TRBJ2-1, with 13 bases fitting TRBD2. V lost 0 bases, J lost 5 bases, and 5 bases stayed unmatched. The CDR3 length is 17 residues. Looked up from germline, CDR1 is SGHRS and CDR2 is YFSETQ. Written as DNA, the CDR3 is TGCGCCAGCAGCTTGGGACTAGCGGGAGGAAGTCACAATGAGCAGTTCTTC. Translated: CASSLGLAGGSHNEQFF.

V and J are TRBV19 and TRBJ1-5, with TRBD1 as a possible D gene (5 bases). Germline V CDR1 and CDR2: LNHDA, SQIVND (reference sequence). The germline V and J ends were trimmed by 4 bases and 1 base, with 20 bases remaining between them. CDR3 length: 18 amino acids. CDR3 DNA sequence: TGTGCCAGTAGTAAGGGACGGGCGGGTCAAATAAGCAATCAGCCCCAGCATTTT. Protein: CASSKGRAGQISNQPQHF.

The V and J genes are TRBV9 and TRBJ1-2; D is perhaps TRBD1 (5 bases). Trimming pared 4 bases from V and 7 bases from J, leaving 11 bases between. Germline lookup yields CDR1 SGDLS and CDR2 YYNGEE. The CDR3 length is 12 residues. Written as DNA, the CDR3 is TGTGCCAGCAGCTCCCAGGGTCCTGGCTACACCTTC. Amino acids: CASSSQGPGYTF.

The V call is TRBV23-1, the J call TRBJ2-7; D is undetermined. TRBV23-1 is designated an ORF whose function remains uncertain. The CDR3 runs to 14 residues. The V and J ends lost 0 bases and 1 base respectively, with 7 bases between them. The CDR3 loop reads CASSQSNGSYEQYF. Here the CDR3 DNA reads TGCGCCAGCAGTCAATCTAACGGATCCTACGAGCAGTACTTC.

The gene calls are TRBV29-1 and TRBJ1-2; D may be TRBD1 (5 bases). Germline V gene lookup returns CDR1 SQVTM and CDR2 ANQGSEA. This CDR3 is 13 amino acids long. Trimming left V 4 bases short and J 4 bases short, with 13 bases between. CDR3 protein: CSVVTGGIYGYTF. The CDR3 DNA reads TGCAGCGTTGTTACAGGAGGGATCTATGGCTACACCTTC.

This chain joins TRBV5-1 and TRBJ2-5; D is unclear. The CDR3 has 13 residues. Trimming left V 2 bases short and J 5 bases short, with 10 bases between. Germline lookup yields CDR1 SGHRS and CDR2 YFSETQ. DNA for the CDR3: TGCGCCAGCAGCTTTGCGTCCGTGGAGACCCAGTACTTC. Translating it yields CASSFASVETQYF.

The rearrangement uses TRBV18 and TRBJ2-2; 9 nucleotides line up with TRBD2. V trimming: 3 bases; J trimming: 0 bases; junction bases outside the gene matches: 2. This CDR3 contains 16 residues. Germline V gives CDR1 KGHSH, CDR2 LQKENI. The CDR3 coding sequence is TGTGCCAGCTCACCGGCTAGCGGGGCGAACACCGGGGAGCTGTTTTTT. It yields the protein CASSPASGANTGELFF.

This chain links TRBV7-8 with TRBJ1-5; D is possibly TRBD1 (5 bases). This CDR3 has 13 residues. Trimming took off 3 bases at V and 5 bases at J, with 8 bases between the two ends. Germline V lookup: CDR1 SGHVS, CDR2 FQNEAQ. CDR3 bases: TGTGCCAGCAGCTTCCAGGGCGATCAGCCCCAGCATTTT. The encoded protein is CASSFQGDQPQHF.

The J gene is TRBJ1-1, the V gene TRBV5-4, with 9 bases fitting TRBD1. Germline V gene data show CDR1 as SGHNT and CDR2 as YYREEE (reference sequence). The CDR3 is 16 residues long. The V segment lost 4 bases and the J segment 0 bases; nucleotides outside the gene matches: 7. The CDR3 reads CASSRGQGAMNTEAFF. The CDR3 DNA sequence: TGTGCCAGCAGCCGGGGACAGGGAGCTATGAACACTGAAGCTTTCTTT.

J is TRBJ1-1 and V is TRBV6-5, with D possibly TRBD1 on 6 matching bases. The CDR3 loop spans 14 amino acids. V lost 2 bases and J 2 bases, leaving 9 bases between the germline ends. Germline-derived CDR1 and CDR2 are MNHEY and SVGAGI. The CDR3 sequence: CASSYRDTNTEAFF. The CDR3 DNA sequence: TGTGCCAGCAGTTACAGGGACACCAACACTGAAGCTTTCTTT.

CDR3 nucleotide sequence: TGTGCCAGCTCACCACCTTCCCAAACGGCCCGGAACACTGAAGCTTTCTTT. Protein: CASSPPSQTARNTEAFF. This sequence joins TRBV18 and TRBJ1-1; D not resolved. From germline, CDR1 is KGHSH and CDR2 LQKENI. This CDR3 has 17 amino acids. The V gene lost 0 bases and the J gene lost 1 base, with 15 bases spanning the gap.

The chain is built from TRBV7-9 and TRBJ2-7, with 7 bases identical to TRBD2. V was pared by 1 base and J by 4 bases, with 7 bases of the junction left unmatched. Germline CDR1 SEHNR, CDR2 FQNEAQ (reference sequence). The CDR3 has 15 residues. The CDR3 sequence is CASSLGGRRSYEQYF. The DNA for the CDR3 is TGTGCCAGCAGCTTAGGCGGGAGAAGGTCGTACGAGCAGTACTTC. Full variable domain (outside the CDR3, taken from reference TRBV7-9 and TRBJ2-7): DTGVSQNPRHKITKRGQNVTFRCDPISEHNRLYWYRQTLGQGPEFLTYFQNEAQLEKSRLLSDRFSAERPKGSFSTLEIQRTEQGDSAMYLCASSLGGRRSYEQYFGPGTRLTVT.

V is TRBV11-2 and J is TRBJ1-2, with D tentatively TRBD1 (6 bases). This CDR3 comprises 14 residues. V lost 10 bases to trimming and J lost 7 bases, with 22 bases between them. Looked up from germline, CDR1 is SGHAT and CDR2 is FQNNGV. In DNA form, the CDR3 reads TGTGCCATCCGACAGGCCCCCCGAGTGTTTGGCTACACCTTC. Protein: CAIRQAPRVFGYTF.

CDR3 in amino acids: CASSLQSSYNEQFF. The CDR3 nucleotides read TGTGCCAGCAGTTTACAGAGCTCCTACAATGAGCAGTTCTTC. The rearrangement joins TRBV28 to TRBJ2-1, with D hard to call. This CDR3 is 14 amino acids long. V shed 2 bases and J shed 0 bases, with 5 bases lying between them. The germline gives CDR1 MDHEN, CDR2 SYDVKM.

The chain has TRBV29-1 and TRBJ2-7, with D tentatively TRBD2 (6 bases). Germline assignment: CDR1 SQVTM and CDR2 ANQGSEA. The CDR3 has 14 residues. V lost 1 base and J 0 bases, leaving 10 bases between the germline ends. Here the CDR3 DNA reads TGCAGCGTTGAAGCGGGAGACCACTCCTACGAGCAGTACTTC. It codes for CSVEAGDHSYEQYF.

The CDR3 sequence is CASSSMDRVIDTQYF. The CDR3 DNA is TGTGCCAGCAGCTCGATGGACAGGGTGATAGATACGCAGTATTTT. This rearrangement joins TRBV5-4 to TRBJ2-3, with 8 nucleotides matching TRBD1. The CDR3 sequence is 15 residues long. The V and J ends lost 3 bases and 5 bases, in that order; junction bases with no gene match: 8. CDR1 and CDR2 from the germline V gene are SGHNT and YYREEE (reference sequence).

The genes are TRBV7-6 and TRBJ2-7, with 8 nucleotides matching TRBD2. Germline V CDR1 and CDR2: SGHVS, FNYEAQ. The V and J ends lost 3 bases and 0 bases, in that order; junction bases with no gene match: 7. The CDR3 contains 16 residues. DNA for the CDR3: TGTGCCAGCAGCTTCATGGCTAGCGGGCTCTCCTACGAGCAGTACTTC. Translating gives CASSFMASGLSYEQYF.

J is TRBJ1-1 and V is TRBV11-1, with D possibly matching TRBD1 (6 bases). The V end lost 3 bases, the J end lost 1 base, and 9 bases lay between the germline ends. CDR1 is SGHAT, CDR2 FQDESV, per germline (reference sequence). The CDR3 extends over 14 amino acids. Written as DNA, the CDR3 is TGTGCCAGCAGCTTTCAGGGGCGGAACACTGAAGCTTTCTTT. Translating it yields CASSFQGRNTEAFF. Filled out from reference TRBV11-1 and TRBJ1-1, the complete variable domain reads EAEVAQSPRYKITEKSQAVAFWCDPISGHATLYWYRQILGQGPELLVQFQDESVVDDSQLPKDRFSAERLKGVDSTLKIQPAELGDSAMYLCASSFQGRNTEAFFGQGTRLTVV.

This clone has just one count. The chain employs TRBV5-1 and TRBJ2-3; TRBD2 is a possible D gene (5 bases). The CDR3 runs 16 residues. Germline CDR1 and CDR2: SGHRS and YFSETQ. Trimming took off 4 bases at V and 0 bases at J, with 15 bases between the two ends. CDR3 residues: CASSAGGTASTDTQYF. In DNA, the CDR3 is TGCGCCAGCAGCGCGGGCGGCACCGCTAGCACAGATACGCAGTATTTT.

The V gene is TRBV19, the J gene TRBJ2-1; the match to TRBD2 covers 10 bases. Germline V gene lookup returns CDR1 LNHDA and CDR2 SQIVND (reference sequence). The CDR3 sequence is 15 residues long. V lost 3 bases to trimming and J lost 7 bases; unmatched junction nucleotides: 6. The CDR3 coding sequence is TGTGCCAGTAGTATCTTCTCTAGCGGGAGAAATGAGCAGTTCTTC. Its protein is CASSIFSSGRNEQFF.

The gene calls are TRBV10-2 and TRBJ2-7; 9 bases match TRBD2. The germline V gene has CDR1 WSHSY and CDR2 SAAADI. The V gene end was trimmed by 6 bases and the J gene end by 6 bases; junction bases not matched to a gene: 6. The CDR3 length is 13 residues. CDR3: CASRVAGEREQYF. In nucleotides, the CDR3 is TGCGCCAGCAGGGTAGCGGGAGAACGCGAGCAGTACTTC.

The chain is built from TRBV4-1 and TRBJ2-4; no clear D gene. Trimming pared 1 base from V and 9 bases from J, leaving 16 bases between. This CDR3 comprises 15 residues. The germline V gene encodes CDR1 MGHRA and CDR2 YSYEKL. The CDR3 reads CASSQGVQVLSIQYF. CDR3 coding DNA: TGCGCCAGCAGCCAAGGGGTCCAGGTACTCAGCATTCAGTACTTC.

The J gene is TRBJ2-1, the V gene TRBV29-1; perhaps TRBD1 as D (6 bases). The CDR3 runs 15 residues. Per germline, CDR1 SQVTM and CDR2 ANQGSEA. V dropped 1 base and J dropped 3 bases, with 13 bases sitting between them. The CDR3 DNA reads TGCAGCGTTGAAGGAAACCCGGACAGCTACAATGAGCAGTTCTTC. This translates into CSVEGNPDSYNEQFF.

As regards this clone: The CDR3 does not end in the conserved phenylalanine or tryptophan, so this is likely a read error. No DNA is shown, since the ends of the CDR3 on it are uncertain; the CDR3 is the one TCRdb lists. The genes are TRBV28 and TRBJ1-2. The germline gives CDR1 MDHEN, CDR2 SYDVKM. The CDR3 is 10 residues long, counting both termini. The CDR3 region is CASSQRDPGD.

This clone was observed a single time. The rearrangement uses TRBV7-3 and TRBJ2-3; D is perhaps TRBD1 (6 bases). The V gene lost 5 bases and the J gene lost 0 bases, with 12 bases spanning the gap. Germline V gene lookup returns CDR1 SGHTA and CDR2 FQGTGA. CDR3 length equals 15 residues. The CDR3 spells CASSPQGLSTDTQYF. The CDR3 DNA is TGTGCCAGCAGCCCACAGGGTCTGAGCACAGATACGCAGTATTTT.

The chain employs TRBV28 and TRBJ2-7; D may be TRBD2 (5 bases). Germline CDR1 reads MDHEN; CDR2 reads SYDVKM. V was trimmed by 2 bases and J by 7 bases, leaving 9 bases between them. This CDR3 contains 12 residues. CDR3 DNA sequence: TGTGCCAGCAGTTTACGCGGGTTTGAGCAGTACTTC. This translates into CASSLRGFEQYF.

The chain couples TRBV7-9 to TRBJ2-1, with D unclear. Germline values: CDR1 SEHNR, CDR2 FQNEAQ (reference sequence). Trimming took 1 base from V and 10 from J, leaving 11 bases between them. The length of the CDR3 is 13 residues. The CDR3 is CASSLGVDGEQFF. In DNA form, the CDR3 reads TGTGCCAGCAGCTTAGGGGTAGACGGGGAGCAGTTCTTC.